The rows below give T cell receptor beta chains drawn from one sample of a study of blood T cell repertoires in COVID-19. Data came from immunoSEQ multiplex PCR; TCRdb stores just in-frame clones and leaves some out. The sample has under 150,000 clones, over 75% seen once. The sample comprised PBMCs or T cells enriched from blood (not recorded which). The receptors derive from a woman aged 25 to 39 with acute COVID-19. CDR3s include the opening cysteine and the closing phenylalanine or tryptophan. D genes are given only for firm matches. Clone size is shown for a subset of rows, as once, few, many or a class of expanded clone.

CDR3nt	CDR3aa	abundance	v_gene	j_gene	d_gene
TGTGCCAGCTCACCATTGGGACAGGGAGAAAACGAGCAGTACTTC	CASSPLGQGENEQYF	.	TRBV18	TRBJ2-7	TRBD1
TGTGCCAGCAGCGTAACAGCGGGATTAACAGATACGCAGTATTTT	CASSVTAGLTDTQYF	.	TRBV9	TRBJ2-3	TRBD2
TGTGCCAGCAGTGAAGTCCGAACAGGCCTGGAGCATTTT	CASSEVRTGLEHF	.	TRBV2	TRBJ1-5	.
TGTGCCACCAGTGATTTGTTCACAGGGGAAGGCTACACCTTC	CATSDLFTGEGYTF	.	TRBV24-1	TRBJ1-2	TRBD1
TGTGCCAGCAGTTTATACCTGGACAGGGGAACCTATGGCTACACCTTC	CASSLYLDRGTYGYTF	.	TRBV27	TRBJ1-2	TRBD1
TGTGCCAGCAGTCTTCTTAGCGGGAGAGATGAGCAGTTCTTC	CASSLLSGRDEQFF	.	TRBV28	TRBJ2-1	TRBD2
TGTGCCATCAGTGACAGTTTGAACACTGAAGCTTTCTTT	CAISDSLNTEAFF	.	TRBV10-3	TRBJ1-1	.
TGTGCCAGCAGCTTTGGGACCGGGACAGGGGCTATTGGCTACACCTTC	CASSFGTGTGAIGYTF	.	TRBV11-1	TRBJ1-2	TRBD1
TGTGCCAGCAGCGGAGGTGTAGCGGGATATCCCGGGGAGCTGTTTTTT	CASSGGVAGYPGELFF	once	TRBV9	TRBJ2-2	TRBD2
TGTGCCAGCAGCGGACAACAGGTGAACACTGAAGCTTTCTTT	CASSGQQVNTEAFF	.	TRBV9	TRBJ1-1	.
TGTGCCAGCAGCGCTGAGGCCGCCAACACTGAAGCTTTCTTT	CASSAEAANTEAFF	.	TRBV9	TRBJ1-1	.
TGCGCCAGCGGTAGCGGGCAAGAGACCCAGTACTTC	CASGSGQETQYF	.	TRBV5-1	TRBJ2-5	TRBD2
TGTGCCAGCAGTGGGCCCGCGGGGCCGAACACTGAAGCTTTCTTT	CASSGPAGPNTEAFF	.	TRBV28	TRBJ1-1	.
TGTGCCAGCACCGCCGGAGGCGGGGAGCTGTTTTTT	CASTAGGGELFF	.	TRBV12-3/TRBV12-4	TRBJ2-2	.
TGTGCCAGCAGCCAACCTAGCGGGACTTACAATGAGCAGTTCTTC	CASSQPSGTYNEQFF	.	TRBV4-2	TRBJ2-1	TRBD2
TGTGCCAGCAGCCAAACTGGAGCGGGAGTTCTTGAGCAGTTCTTC	CASSQTGAGVLEQFF	.	TRBV4-2	TRBJ2-1	TRBD2
TGTGCCAGTAGTGGGGACACGGGCAATCAGCCCCAGCATTTT	CASSGDTGNQPQHF	.	TRBV19	TRBJ1-5	.
TGTGCCAGCTCACCCGGGACAGGTCCCACCGGGGAGCTGTTTTTT	CASSPGTGPTGELFF	.	TRBV18	TRBJ2-2	TRBD1
TGTGCCAGCATGGGCAGATCACAAGAGACCCAGTACTTC	CASMGRSQETQYF	few	TRBV6-5	TRBJ2-5	.
TGTGCCAGCAGTGATCGGGCAGGGACGAACACCGGGGAGCTGTTTTTT	CASSDRAGTNTGELFF	.	TRBV25-1	TRBJ2-2	.
TGTGCCAGCAGTTACTCGATGGGGGGGTCCTACAATGAGCAGTTCTTC	CASSYSMGGSYNEQFF	.	TRBV6-5	TRBJ2-1	TRBD2
TGTGCCAGCACTGGACAGGGGAGGCAGCCCCAGCATTTT	CASTGQGRQPQHF	.	TRBV28	TRBJ1-5	TRBD1
TGTGCCAGCAGTTTATTTGGTTTGGGCGGGAGTGGCTACAATGAGCAGTTCTTC	CASSLFGLGGSGYNEQFF	.	TRBV28	TRBJ2-1	TRBD2
TGTGCCATCAGGTACGGACAGATCCATGGCTACACCTTC	CAIRYGQIHGYTF	.	TRBV10-3	TRBJ1-2	.
TGTGCCAGCAGCCCCGTGAGCGGGAGGGCCGCGAGGGAGCTGTTTTTT	CASSPVSGRAARELFF	.	TRBV11-2	TRBJ2-2	TRBD2
TGTGCCAGCAGTTACTCGAAAGCGGGAGTCCCTCTCGAGCAGTACTTC	CASSYSKAGVPLEQYF	few	TRBV6-2/TRBV6-3	TRBJ2-7	TRBD2
TGTGCCAGCAGCCAAGTCATAGCGGGTACTAGCACAGATACGCAGTATTTT	CASSQVIAGTSTDTQYF	.	TRBV3-1/TRBV3-2	TRBJ2-3	TRBD2
TGTGCCAGTAGTATAGCAGGCGTGACTGAAGCTTTCTTT	CASSIAGVTEAFF	.	TRBV19	TRBJ1-1	.
TGTGCCAGCAGCTTAGGTAGCGGGCGACAAGAGACCCAGTACTTC	CASSLGSGRQETQYF	.	TRBV7-8	TRBJ2-5	TRBD2
TGTGCCAGTAGGCAAGGGGGCAGATATGGCTACACCTTC	CASRQGGRYGYTF	.	TRBV19	TRBJ1-2	TRBD1
TGTGCCAGCAGTAACCGGGATGGCTTTCAGCCCCAGCATTTT	CASSNRDGFQPQHF	once	TRBV6-5	TRBJ1-5	.
TGTGCCAGCAGCCCAGGTCCTTATAGCAATCAGCCCCAGCATTTT	CASSPGPYSNQPQHF	.	TRBV6-5	TRBJ1-5	.
TGTGCCACCAGCAGGCGGGGAGAAAATGAAAAACTGTTTTTT	CATSRRGENEKLFF	.	TRBV15	TRBJ1-4	.
TGTGCCAGCAGTTCTGGAACTAGCGGGAGCGTGAGCCTCGAGCAGTACTTC	CASSSGTSGSVSLEQYF	.	TRBV6-2/TRBV6-3	TRBJ2-7	TRBD2
TGTGCCAGCAGCATAAGATTCCGGGACAGCTATGGCTACACCTTC	CASSIRFRDSYGYTF	.	TRBV21-1	TRBJ1-2	.
TGTGCCAGCAGCGCTACAGGGGAAGCACCCCTCCACTTT	CASSATGEAPLHF	once	TRBV7-9	TRBJ1-6	TRBD1
TGTGCCAGCAGCTTATTGCGGGAGGTTGATGAGCAGTTCTTC	CASSLLREVDEQFF	once	TRBV11-2	TRBJ2-1	TRBD2
TGTGCCAGCAGTCTTAGCCAGGGGGAGGCGATCACAGATACGCAGTATTTT	CASSLSQGEAITDTQYF	.	TRBV27	TRBJ2-3	.